A single sample is the source of the 7 T cell receptor beta chains below, sequenced in a study of patients and donors after allogeneic stem cell transplantation. Each CDR3 protein gets one entry after TCRdb re-called the RT-PCR reads with MiXCR. The sample contains about 150,000 distinct CDR3 sequences, about a third of which appear only once. Sequenced input: blood, either unsorted or a sorted T cell fraction (not recorded which). The receptor set was obtained from a human donor who was either an allogeneic HSCT recipient or a stem cell or donor lymphocyte infusion donor (not recorded which). It is not recorded whose cells these are; they may come from a transplant donor.

This clonotype has a handful of counts. The chain carries TRBV12-3 or TRBV12-4 and TRBJ1-2, with no clear D. The CDR3 contains 14 residues. Trimming stripped 7 bases from V and 7 bases from J, with 19 bases between. The CDR3 loop is CASTSLSWGSGYTF. The CDR3 DNA reads TGTGCCAGCACCTCCTTGAGTTGGGGTAGTGGCTACACCTTC.

V is TRBV12-3 or TRBV12-4 and J is TRBJ1-2; D is uncertain. CDR3 size: 12 residues. Deletions cut 2 bases from V and 1 base from J, with 2 bases between. The CDR3 protein is CASSLLNYGYTF. The CDR3 DNA reads TGTGCCAGCAGTTTACTTAACTATGGCTACACCTTC.

This rearrangement joins TRBV12-3 or TRBV12-4 to TRBJ1-2; 11 bases fit TRBD1. Trimming at V came to 1 base and at J to 5 bases, leaving 3 bases not matched to a gene. The CDR3 runs to 15 residues. The CDR3, as DNA: TGTGCCAGCAGTTTAGGGACAGGGGGCGGGTATGGCTACACCTTC. Translating it yields CASSLGTGGGYGYTF.

The chain is built from TRBV25-1 and TRBJ2-3, with 12 bases aligning to TRBD1. The CDR3 has 16 amino acids. Germline V lookup: CDR1 MGHDK, CDR2 SYGVNS. With V trimmed by 4 bases and J by 4 bases, 6 bases remained unmatched. In nucleotides, the CDR3 is TGTGCCAGCAGTGCCCCCGGGACAGGGGGCCCAGATACGCAGTATTTT. Its translation: CASSAPGTGGPDTQYF.

The gene calls are TRBV6-2 or TRBV6-3 and TRBJ1-5; the D is unclear. Germline V gene sequence: CDR1 MNHEY, CDR2 SVGEGT. Trimming cost V 4 bases and J 2 bases, with 15 bases left between them. This CDR3 has 16 amino acids. The CDR3 sequence is CASSFPSEIRNQPQHF. The CDR3 coding sequence is TGTGCCAGCAGTTTCCCATCAGAGATTCGCAATCAGCCCCAGCATTTT.

This clonotype has more than one count but fewer than ten. The rearrangement uses TRBV20-1 and TRBJ1-2; TRBD1 is a possible D gene (6 bases). This CDR3 contains 12 residues. Trimming cost V 5 bases and J 8 bases, with 15 bases left between them. The germline V gene encodes CDR1 DFQATT and CDR2 SNEGSKA (reference sequence). This CDR3 reads CSAVQGFGGYTF. In nucleotides, the CDR3 is TGCAGTGCTGTACAGGGATTTGGAGGCTACACCTTC.

This sequence joins TRBV20-1 and TRBJ1-6; no clear D gene. V lost 7 bases and J lost 2, with 12 bases in between. The CDR3 loop spans 14 amino acids. In germline, CDR1 is DFQATT, CDR2 SNEGSKA (reference sequence). CDR3 residues: CSVTSTAYNSPLHF. CDR3 in DNA: TGCAGTGTAACAAGTACAGCCTATAATTCACCCCTCCACTTT.